The 14 T cell receptor beta chains below come from one sample, sequenced in a study of identical twins. TCRdb independently ran MiXCR on the 5' RACE reads; one entry per CDR3 protein. The sample consists of 1.5 million or so distinct CDR3 sequences, around 29% of them appearing once. The sample was cord blood. Every receptor here comes from a newborn girl in good health.

This clonotype showed up many times. The chain is built from TRBV3-1 and TRBJ2-5; no definite D call. Germline CDR1 is LGHDT and CDR2 is YNNKEL (reference sequence). The CDR3 loop spans 17 amino acids. The V gene lost 4 bases and the J gene lost 3 bases, with 21 bases spanning the gap. CDR3 DNA sequence: TGTGCCAGCAGCCCCGGGTCCTCTCCTGCTAGAAAAGAGACCCAGTACTTC. This translates into CASSPGSSPARKETQYF.

The V call is TRBV2, the J call TRBJ1-1; the match to TRBD1 covers 7 bases. The CDR3 has 14 amino acids. V gave up 6 bases and J gave up 2 bases; unmatched junction bases: 6. Per germline, CDR1 SNHLY and CDR2 FYNNEI. CDR3 region: CASRRTGHNTEAFF. For the CDR3, the DNA is TGTGCCAGCAGACGGACAGGCCATAACACTGAAGCTTTCTTT.

The rearrangement joins TRBV24-1 to TRBJ2-4, with 10 bases matching TRBD2. The CDR3 has 14 residues. J lost 13 bases, V lost 4 bases, and 9 bases had no gene match. Germline assignment: CDR1 KGHDR and CDR2 SFDVKD. The DNA of the CDR3 is TGTGCCACCAGTGACCAATCGTTACTAGCGGGGCAGTACTTC. It is translated as CATSDQSLLAGQYF.

This clonotype showed up just a few times. The chain recombines TRBV7-2 with TRBJ2-7, with 13 nucleotides matching TRBD2. Germline V gene data show CDR1 as SGHTA and CDR2 as FQGNSA. The CDR3 contains 16 residues. V trimming: 4 bases; J trimming: 1 base; junction bases outside the gene matches: 4. The CDR3 nucleotides read TGTGCCAGCAGCTGGACTAGCGGGAGAAAGTCCTACGAGCAGTACTTC. Translation gives CASSWTSGRKSYEQYF.

This clonotype has more than one count but fewer than ten. The V and J genes are TRBV28 and TRBJ1-4; the match to TRBD1 covers 7 bases. V was clipped by 3 bases and J by 4 bases; unmatched bases: 14. From germline, CDR1 is MDHEN and CDR2 SYDVKM. The CDR3 loop spans 18 amino acids. CDR3 sequence reads: CASSFQLGTADSNEKLFF. CDR3 DNA sequence: TGTGCCAGCAGTTTCCAGCTCGGGACAGCGGATAGTAATGAAAAACTGTTTTTT.

This chain uses TRBV11-2 with TRBJ1-6; unclear D gene. The CDR3 loop spans 15 amino acids. Germline-derived CDR1 and CDR2 are SGHAT and FQNNGV. Trimming took off 2 bases at V and 7 bases at J, with 12 bases between the two ends. This chain's CDR3 is CASSLSWTGNSPLHF. CDR3 DNA sequence: TGTGCCAGCAGCTTATCTTGGACGGGCAATTCACCCCTCCACTTT.

The rearrangement links TRBV2 to TRBJ1-4; D remains ambiguous. From germline, CDR1 is SNHLY and CDR2 FYNNEI. V gave up 6 bases and J gave up 7 bases, with 18 bases separating them. The CDR3 covers 15 residues. CDR3 in amino acids: CASSSPGGRFEKLFF. In DNA, the CDR3 is TGTGCCAGCAGCTCTCCCGGCGGTCGGTTTGAAAAACTGTTTTTT.

In this sample, this clonotype turned up a few times. This chain uses TRBV27 with TRBJ1-1; tentative D call: TRBD1 (5 bases). The CDR3 sequence is 13 residues long. Germline values: CDR1 MNHEY, CDR2 SMNVEV (reference sequence). The ends were cut back, 3 bases at V and 4 bases at J, with 9 bases in the middle. The CDR3 DNA reads as TGTGCCAGCAGTTTTGGGGCCAGCACTGAAGCTTTCTTT. This translates into CASSFGASTEAFF.

This clonotype was recorded many times. The V call is TRBV20-1, the J call TRBJ2-3; possibly TRBD1 or TRBD2 for D (5 bases each). CDR3 length: 12 amino acids. The V gene lost 5 bases and the J gene lost 3 bases, with 9 bases spanning the gap. Germline lookup yields CDR1 DFQATT and CDR2 SNEGSKA (reference sequence). The CDR3 reads CSAGGSTDTQYF. The CDR3 region has the DNA TGCAGTGCTGGGGGATCTACAGATACGCAGTATTTT.

V and J are TRBV4-1 and TRBJ2-1, with 16 bases that match TRBD2. CDR1 and CDR2 from the germline V gene are MGHRA and YSYEKL. The CDR3 extends over 17 amino acids. Germline trimming cut 3 bases from V and 8 bases from J; bases unmatched to any gene: 7. In DNA, the CDR3 is TGCGCCAGCAGCCATGATGGGACTAGCGGGAGGGGGCATGAGCAGTTCTTC. Its protein is CASSHDGTSGRGHEQFF.

This clonotype was seen many times. The chain carries TRBV10-3 and TRBJ1-1; no definite D call. V was cut by 10 bases and J by 2 bases, with 11 bases left in between. CDR3 size: 12 residues. Germline-derived CDR1 and CDR2 are ENHRY and SYGVKD. The CDR3 is CATTDGNTEAFF. Here the CDR3 DNA reads TGTGCCACCACCGACGGAAACACTGAAGCTTTCTTT.

This clonotype came up once. The rearrangement uses TRBV20-1 and TRBJ2-5; 9 bases line up with TRBD2. The germline gives CDR1 DFQATT, CDR2 SNEGSKA (reference sequence). The ends lost 6 bases at V and 6 bases at J; junction bases unmatched: 20. The CDR3 has 17 amino acids. The CDR3 spells CSALGAGGRATGKTQYF. CDR3 DNA: TGCAGTGCCCTGGGGGCAGGCGGGAGGGCCACGGGAAAGACCCAGTACTTC.

Only a few counts were recorded for this clonotype. The rearrangement links TRBV3-1 to TRBJ2-3; 9 nucleotides agree with TRBD2. The CDR3 sequence is 14 residues long. Germline loops: CDR1 LGHDT, CDR2 YNNKEL (reference sequence). V trimming: 5 bases; J trimming: 4 bases; junction bases outside the gene matches: 4. The CDR3 DNA reads as TGTGCCAGCAGCACCCGACTAGCGGCAGATACGCAGTATTTT. This translates into CASSTRLAADTQYF.

V and J are TRBV27 and TRBJ1-6; 9 bases align to TRBD1. The CDR3 consists of 15 residues. Per the germline V gene, CDR1 is MNHEY and CDR2 is SMNVEV (reference sequence). V shed 2 bases and J 6 bases; nucleotides not matched to a gene: 2. The CDR3 nucleotides read TGTGCCAGCAGTTTAAGGACAGGGGTTAATTCACCCCTCCACTTT. Residues: CASSLRTGVNSPLHF.